This record looks at one T cell receptor (beta chain) sequence and its context. Its antigen is currently not known. The receptor library was made with the immunoSEQ multiplex PCR assay. For the multiplex PCR, a mixture combining 60 forward primers for TCR Vbeta segments and 13 reverse primers for TCR Jbeta segments was used. The CDR3 region of rearranged TCR beta genes was amplified from genomic DNA by a multiplex PCR assay. The Illumina HiSeq System was used to sequence the amplified TCR beta libraries as 87-base-pair reads. Concerning the study's data processing: A later analysis tallied some 79 million unique TCR beta chains across the 600 to 700 repertoires, and around 12 million of those chains were shared by two or more donors. Raw reads were error-corrected and collapsed into unique sequences by a nearest-neighbor algorithm in which closely related sequences were merged to remove PCR and sequencing errors. Alignment of CDR3 sequences to IMGT reference sequences was used to assign V, D and J gene segments. For a sequence to be retained, at least a six-nucleotide match to both a V gene segment and a J gene segment was required. Rearrangements were classified as productive when the CDR3 lacked stop codons and remained in frame with V and J, and all other rearrangements were classified as non-productive. CDR3 was defined by IMGT convention, running from the second conserved V-encoded cysteine to the conserved J-encoded phenylalanine. The earlier analysis of about 530 of the donors excluded any sequence lacking an unambiguous match to a single V gene segment. In an earlier analysis of approximately 610 of the donors, V segments were called functional above 56.7% productive rearrangements and were called segregating when the between-donor standard deviation exceeded 5%. A statistical classification framework was developed to diagnose cytomegalovirus status using the catalog of TCR beta chain sequences. In a later analysis, TCR nucleotide sequences were compared against IMGT/GENE-DB human TR gene sequences so that V and J genes could be assigned. Using the TCRdist pipeline, a later analysis assigned CDR3 sequences along with most-parsimonious VDJ recombination scenarios. In a later analysis, each TCR beta chain was defined by its CDR3 amino acid sequence together with its V-gene family, and reads lacking a unique V-gene family were excluded. As a way to deal with suspected cross-contamination and a sequencing artifact, a later analysis dropped 592 nucleotide sequences that were highly shared and had low generation probability. A later analysis calculated a clonal expansion index for each public chain from normalized within-repertoire ranks of inferred template counts. A later analysis computed generation probabilities with a VDJ recombination model fitted to out-of-frame rearrangements, and checked the results against IGoR. In a later analysis, hypergeometric tests were used to score TCR-TCR, TCR-HLA and TCR-CMV co-occurrence, with a repertoire-size bias correction applied to TCR pairs. In a later analysis, false discovery rates were estimated by permuting HLA or CMV assignments 20 times. In a later analysis, co-occurring TCRs were grouped using DBSCAN, and TCRdist sequence similarity was added for clustering within HLA-allele-positive subsets. Co-occurrence clustering excluded repertoires with fewer than 30,000 or more than 120,000 public chains, plus five with anomalous nucleotide sharing. Imported from immuneACCESS, the table was reduced by TCRdb to in-frame sequences with V and J called. These copies leave out some clones; in studies compared against another copy, an unresolved V gene accounts for under half, and the cause of the remainder is not known. The DNA gave D and trimming, while V, J and clone size come from that table. The sample table on file contains tens of thousands of clones. 10% to 15% of the sample is in the top ten clones.

The record originates from a study of cytomegalovirus exposure and HLA in healthy donors (dated by TCRdb to the late 2010s). Context from the whole study: An earlier analysis of 587 of the donors reported around 280 Gb of sequence data and 117 million unique TCR beta sequences obtained from about 179 million T cells. An early release covering roughly 600 HLA-typed donors comprised 250 to 350 gigabases of sequencing data and around 86 million unique TCR sequences. The genetic ancestry cluster associated with self-reported Caucasian donors included 81% of the roughly 400 genotyped donors. The study was designed to test whether signatures of past pathogen exposure could be identified by cataloging public T cell receptors. The T cell repertoires of 550 to 850 subjects were profiled by immunosequencing and related to cytomegalovirus serostatus. In addition to the first cohort of 666 subjects, a separate validation cohort of approximately 110 different subjects was used. The study combined high-throughput TCR immunosequencing, statistical association of individual TCRs with disease status, and machine learning to predict cytomegalovirus infection status. To study patterns of TCR occurrence, a later analysis re-analyzed previously published TCR beta repertoires from around 660 donors and added high-resolution HLA genotyping. In the later analysis, no new phenotypic data were used to find candidate immune exposures; instead, reliance was placed on TCR beta sequences and their occurrence across donors. To decide whether each TCR beta V gene segment behaved as functional or pseudogenic, an earlier analysis of approximately 620 of the donors relied on high-throughput TCR beta sequencing. Donor age, sex, ethnicity and CMV serostatus were collected together with the repertoire data. A later genetic analysis used genome-wide SNP genotypes for about three fifths of the roughly 700 donors, treating that subset as a discovery cohort. All discovery cohort repertoires had been generated using a single sequencing platform. Both class I and class II loci were covered by HLA typing, at four-digit resolution. Typing coverage differed by locus: A, B, C, DRB1 and DQB1 were typed in about 620-640 donors, DQA1 in about 550, DPA1 in 600 to 610, and DPB1 in 400 to 490. Roughly five DR-DQ haplotypes were treated as single units for association and clustering because of strong linkage in the cohort. On average, roughly 240,000 unique TCR beta nucleotide sequences were sequenced per donor among roughly 430 genotyped donors of the cohort, with roughly 19% of those sequences being non-productive.

V trim: 6 bases; J trim: 5 bases; unmatched bases: 6. Including the terminal cysteine and phenylalanine, the CDR3 comprises 14 residues. The retained sequence is limited to the CDR3, 42 bases, with the frame set at the first base. As encoded in the germline V gene, CDR1 is WSHSY while CDR2 is SAAADI. What the work shows at the level of the full study, not this receptor alone: A later analysis found that HLA-associated TCR beta chains were more clonally expanded and had lower generation probabilities than equally common non-associated chains. A total of 164 TCR beta chains were listed by the study as associated with cytomegalovirus. Across donors, most TCR sequences were observed very rarely, whereas some public TCRs were present in many individuals. V-gene and J-gene trimming of TCR beta chains was associated with a missense DCLRE1C variant in a later genetic analysis, and the association was replicated in an independent cohort. A later genetic analysis reported fewer N-insertions in productive TCRs among donors in an Asian-associated ancestry cluster than the approximately 700-donor mean. Specific HLA alleles were associated with roughly 17,000 TCR beta sequences at a false discovery rate of 0.05 in a later analysis. A later analysis found that TCR association rates varied across HLA loci, with DRB1 alleles showing the most associated TCRs and HLA-C alleles the fewest. When HLA alleles, especially DR and DQ, strongly co-occurred, attributing TCR associations to individual alleles was difficult. A later analysis found that most CMV-associated TCR beta chains appeared HLA-restricted, with HLA associations seemingly driven largely by CMV exposure. Linkage disequilibrium might explain the correlated functional status among segregating V segments, but an unknown experimental factor could not be excluded. Because the 87-base-pair reads could not distinguish some IMGT-functional V segments, including TRBV6-2 and TRBV6-3, those segments were excluded. Because counts were too low, about 18 rarely observed V segments, including chromosome 9 orphons, were excluded from the earlier analysis of 587 of the donors. This cohort had only TCR beta chains sequenced, and the lack of alpha or paired-chain data limited which features could be detected. A further reported finding was that TCR beta sequences accurately predicted the HLA-A and HLA-B alleles for most subjects in the first cohort. According to a later analysis, parvovirus B19, influenza, CMV and Epstein-Barr virus appeared linked to several top co-occurrence clusters. Broadly in line with IMGT annotations, most TCR beta V segments showed up in productive rearrangements about 87% or about 30% of the time in an earlier analysis of 450 to 600 of the donors. The classifier was reported to diagnose cytomegalovirus status with high specificity and sensitivity in both the original cohort and the validation cohort. A cluster of highly shared sequence variants was judged likely to be a technical artifact of the sequencing pipeline. A few of the identified cytomegalovirus-associated TCR beta chains were confirmed in vitro to be specific for cytomegalovirus antigens. The authors suggested that the approach could potentially be generalized to other disease states and immunological phenotypes. Immune exposure information for the cohort was limited to CMV serostatus. HLA typing was unavailable for some donors at each locus, so association tests used only the typed subset. Sequencing depth was assumed to be roughly uniform across donors in the presence/absence analyses, though that assumption may not hold.

The cohort comprised around 690 healthy bone marrow donors. Cohort members were all nominally healthy when sampled, although unrecorded immune exposures were likely present. The donor was CMV seropositive and was included in the group of some 290 seropositive cohort members. Each donor provided a peripheral blood sample, and peripheral blood mononuclear cells were used for TCR beta sequencing. Genomic DNA extraction from the blood cell samples was performed with the Qiagen DNeasy Blood Extraction Kit. The TCR originated in a young woman in good health and CMV-seropositive. The chain joins TRBV10-2 to TRBJ1-1, and 10 bases in between align with TRBD1. Material: PBMCs. The nucleotide sequence is TGCGCCAGCAGGTCGGGGACAGGGGCAACTGAAGCTTTCTTT. This encodes CASRSGTGATEAFF.